The sample holds many counts of the clone carrying this T cell receptor (beta chain). The antigen is unknown. Trimming cost V 6 bases and J 0 bases; bases outside gene matches: 7. The CDR3 covers 15 residues. The germline V gene encodes CDR1 SEHNR and CDR2 FQNEAQ (reference sequence). A second about 7 to 11 cycle PCR used barcoded and J-beta primers. Per sample, CDR3-containing paired-end reads numbered at least 2.5 million. TCRdb re-called the 5' RACE reads through MiXCR, storing one row per CDR3 protein. The table has 800,000 to 950,000 distinct CDR3 sequences, roughly 48% seen once. The sample originates from a study of blood T cells in healthy people across ages. The study's findings and limits: Whereas aged donors had fewer naive CD4+ cells, long-lived donors had more of them and higher diversity.

Sequencing was done on a sample of blood. The chain recombines TRBV7-9 with TRBJ1-1, with TRBD1 matching over 7 bases. This receptor was obtained from a man aged 30 to 39 in good health. The CDR3 spells CASRETGSMNTEAFF. The CDR3 DNA sequence: TGTGCCAGCAGGGAGACAGGGTCGATGAACACTGAAGCTTTCTTT. The whole variable domain, remainder taken from reference TRBV7-9 and TRBJ1-1, is DTGVSQNPRHKITKRGQNVTFRCDPISEHNRLYWYRQTLGQGPEFLTYFQNEAQLEKSRLLSDRFSAERPKGSFSTLEIQRTEQGDSAMYLCASRETGSMNTEAFFGQGTRLTVV.